This entry is about one T cell receptor (beta chain). This clone showed up just a few times. No antigen is known for it. Within one base of it there is no much larger clone, and no base qualities were kept. Each clonotype received, on average, approximately 9.9x coverage in deep resolution sequencing performed on a MiSeq, where the target depth lay between 1 in 1 million and 1 in 200,000 T cells. TCR beta libraries were generated with the immunoSEQ hsTCRB Kit. In the authors' own workflow: Data were analyzed with ImmunoSEQ Data Assistant and ImmunoSEQ Analyzer, with V, D and J genes assigned per IMGT definitions. Clonality, with values ranging from 0 to 1, was calculated as one minus the normalized Shannon entropy of productive rearrangement frequencies. Only overrepresented clonotypes making up at least 0.05% of each patient's repertoire were included in the public clonotype analysis. About a dozen age-matched healthy donor repertoires from immuneACCESS served as clonality controls. Entries here come from immuneACCESS through TCRdb and include only in-frame sequences with V and J called. Some clones fail to appear in such tables; in the studies checked, an unresolved V gene covers under half of the shortfall, and the cause of the remainder is unknown. The DNA was the basis for D and trimming; V, J and clone size are from that table. This sample holds over 100,000 clones; over 75% were observed only once. Of the sample, approximately 2% falls within the top ten clones.

The germline V gene (reference sequence) yields LNHDA for CDR1 and SQIVND for CDR2. There are 15 amino acids in the CDR3, from cysteine to phenylalanine inclusive. The CDR3 DNA has 45 bases and is translated from base 1. V drops 6 bases and J drops 2 bases, leaving 17 bases in between. The data were obtained in a study of cytotoxic CD8 clonotypes in ibrutinib-treated CLL (dated by TCRdb to about 2021). For the study in its entirety: The cohort had ten to twelve relapsed/refractory and some 15 treatment-naive patients; 17 to 18 were IGHV unmutated. Cryopreserved peripheral blood mononuclear cells were obtained prior to treatment, at the time of response, and at either disease progression or sustained remission. An average of around 260,000 productive templates and around 100,000 productive rearrangements was obtained per sample. The response samples were drawn at a median of around eleven months into treatment, with a range of about 6 to 36 months. Responses were partial in roughly 24 patients and complete in 2; after median approximately 66 months follow-up, roughly 14 stayed in remission and about twelve progressed. Every remission and progressive disease sample was obtained while ibrutinib was still being received by the patients. Of the roughly 81 people in the trial, 26 had longitudinal samples available.

What this sample's time point label stands for: 24 months on ibrutinib. For TCR beta library preparation, 1.5 to 2 micrograms of genomic DNA was extracted from cryopreserved PBMCs. Longitudinal blood samples from CLL patients receiving ibrutinib monotherapy were subjected to high-throughput TCR beta sequencing. Patients were enrolled in a phase 2 open-label single-center ibrutinib monotherapy trial. Broader findings and caveats from the paper: Sustained-remission and progressing patients did not have matched sampling times, and lymph node repertoires were not examined. Clonality increased at ibrutinib response, stayed stable in sustained remission, and fell back toward baseline at progression. Public clonotypes were rare and either contracted or stayed stable during treatment, and the rise in clonality at ibrutinib response reflected the expansion of private clonotypes. Baseline clonality exceeded that of age-matched healthy donors and correlated strongly with circulating CD8+ T-cell counts.

The specimen comprised PBMCs, sampled after 24 months of ibrutinib treatment. Recombination joined TRBV19 with TRBJ2-7; TRBD1 is a possible D gene, resting on 6 matching bases. The sequence came from a human donor with chronic lymphocytic leukemia. The CDR3 protein sequence reads: CASRIQGLAAYEQYF. The bases are TGTGCCAGTAGGATACAGGGCCTCGCAGCCTACGAGCAGTACTTC.